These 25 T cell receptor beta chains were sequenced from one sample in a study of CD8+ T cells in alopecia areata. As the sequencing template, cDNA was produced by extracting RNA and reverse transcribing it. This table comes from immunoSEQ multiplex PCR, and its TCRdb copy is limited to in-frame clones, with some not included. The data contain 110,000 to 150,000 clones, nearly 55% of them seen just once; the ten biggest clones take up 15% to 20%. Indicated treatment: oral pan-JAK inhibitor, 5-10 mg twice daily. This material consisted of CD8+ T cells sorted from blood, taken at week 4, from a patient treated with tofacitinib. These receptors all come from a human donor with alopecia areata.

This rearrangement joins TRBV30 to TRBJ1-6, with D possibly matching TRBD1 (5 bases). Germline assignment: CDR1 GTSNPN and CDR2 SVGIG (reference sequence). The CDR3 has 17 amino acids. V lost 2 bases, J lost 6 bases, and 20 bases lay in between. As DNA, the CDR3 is TGTGCCTGGAGTTTCGACTGGGGGGGTTCTTTTAATTCACCCCTCCACTTT. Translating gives CAWSFDWGGSFNSPLHF.

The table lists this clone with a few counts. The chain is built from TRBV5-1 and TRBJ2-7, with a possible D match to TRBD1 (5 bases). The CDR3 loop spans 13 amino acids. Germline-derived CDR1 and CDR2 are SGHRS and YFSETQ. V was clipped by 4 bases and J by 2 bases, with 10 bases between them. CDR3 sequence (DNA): TGCGCCAGCAGCCCGACAGACCCCTACGAGCAGTACTTC. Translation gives CASSPTDPYEQYF. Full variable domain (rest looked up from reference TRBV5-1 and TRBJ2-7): KAGVTQTPRYLIKTRGQQVTLSCSPISGHRSVSWYQQTPGQGLQFLFEYFSETQRNKGNFPGRFSGRQFSNSRSEMNVSTLELGDSALYLCASSPTDPYEQYFGPGTRLTVT.

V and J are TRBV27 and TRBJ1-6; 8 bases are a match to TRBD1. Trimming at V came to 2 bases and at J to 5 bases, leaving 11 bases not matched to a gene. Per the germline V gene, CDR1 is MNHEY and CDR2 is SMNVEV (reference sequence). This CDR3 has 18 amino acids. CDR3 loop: CASSLQSPLTGDNSPLHF. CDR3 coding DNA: TGTGCCAGCAGTTTACAATCCCCCCTGACAGGGGATAATTCACCCCTCCACTTT.

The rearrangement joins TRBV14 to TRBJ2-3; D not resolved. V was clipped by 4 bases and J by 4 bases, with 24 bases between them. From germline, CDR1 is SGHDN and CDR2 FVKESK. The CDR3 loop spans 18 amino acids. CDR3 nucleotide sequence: TGTGCCAGCAGCCCTCGATACCCTTTTATACGCTTGGCAGATACGCAGTATTTT. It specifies CASSPRYPFIRLADTQYF.

CDR3 DNA: TGCAGCGTTGGTGACAGGGAGTTATTGGAAACTAATGAAAAACTGTTTTTT. As protein: CSVGDRELLETNEKLFF. The chain couples TRBV29-1 to TRBJ1-4, with TRBD1 matching over 7 bases. The CDR3 has 17 residues. After removal of 4 bases from V and 1 base from J, the junction contained 12 bases not matched to a gene. CDR1 SQVTM and CDR2 ANQGSEA come from the germline V gene.

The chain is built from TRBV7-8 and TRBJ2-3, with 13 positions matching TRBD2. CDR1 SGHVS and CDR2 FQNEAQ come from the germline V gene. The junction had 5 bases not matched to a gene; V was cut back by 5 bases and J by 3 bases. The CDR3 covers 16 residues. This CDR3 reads CASSPTLAGGTDTQYF. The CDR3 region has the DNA TGTGCCAGCAGCCCCACACTAGCGGGGGGGACAGATACGCAGTATTTT.

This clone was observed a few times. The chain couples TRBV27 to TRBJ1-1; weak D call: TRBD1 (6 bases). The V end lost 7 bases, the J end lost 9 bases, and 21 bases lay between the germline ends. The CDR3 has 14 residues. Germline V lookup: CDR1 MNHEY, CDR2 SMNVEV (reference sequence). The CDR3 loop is CASTATGSMVKAFF. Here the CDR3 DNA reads TGTGCCAGCACCGCGACAGGATCGATGGTTAAAGCTTTCTTT.

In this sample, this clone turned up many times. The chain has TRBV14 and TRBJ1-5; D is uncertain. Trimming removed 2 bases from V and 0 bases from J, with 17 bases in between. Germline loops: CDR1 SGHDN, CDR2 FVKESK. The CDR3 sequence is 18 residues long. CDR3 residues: CASSQPREATYSNQPQHF. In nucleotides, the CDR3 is TGTGCCAGCAGCCAACCAAGAGAGGCGACATATAGCAATCAGCCCCAGCATTTT.

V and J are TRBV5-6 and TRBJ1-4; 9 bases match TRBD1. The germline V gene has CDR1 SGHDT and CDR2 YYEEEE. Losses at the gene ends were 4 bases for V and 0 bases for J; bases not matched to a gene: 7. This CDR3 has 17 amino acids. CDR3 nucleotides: TGTGCCAGCAGCCCACAGGGGGCGCTTGCAACTAATGAAAAACTGTTTTTT. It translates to CASSPQGALATNEKLFF.

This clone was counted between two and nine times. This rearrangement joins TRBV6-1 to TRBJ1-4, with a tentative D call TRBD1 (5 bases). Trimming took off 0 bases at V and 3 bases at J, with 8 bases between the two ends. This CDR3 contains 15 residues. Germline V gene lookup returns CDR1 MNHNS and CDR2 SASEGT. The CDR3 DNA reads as TGTGCCAGCAGTGAAGCGGCAGGGTCTAATGAAAAACTGTTTTTT. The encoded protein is CASSEAAGSNEKLFF.

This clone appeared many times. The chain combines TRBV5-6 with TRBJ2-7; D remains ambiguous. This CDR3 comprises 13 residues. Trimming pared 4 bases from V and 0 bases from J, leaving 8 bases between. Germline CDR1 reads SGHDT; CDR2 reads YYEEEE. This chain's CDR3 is CASSHPNSYEQYF. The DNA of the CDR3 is TGTGCCAGCAGCCACCCGAACTCCTACGAGCAGTACTTC. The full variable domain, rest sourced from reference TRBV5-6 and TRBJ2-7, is DAGVTQSPTHLIKTRGQQVTLRCSPKSGHDTVSWYQQALGQGPQFIFQYYEEEERQRGNFPDRFSGHQFPNYSSELNVNALLLGDSALYLCASSHPNSYEQYFGPGTRLTVT.

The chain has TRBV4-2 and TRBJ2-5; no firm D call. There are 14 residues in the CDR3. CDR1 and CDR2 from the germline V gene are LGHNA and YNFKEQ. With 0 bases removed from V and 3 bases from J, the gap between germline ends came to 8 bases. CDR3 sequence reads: CASSQDYGEETQYF. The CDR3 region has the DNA TGTGCCAGCAGCCAAGATTACGGAGAAGAGACCCAGTACTTC.

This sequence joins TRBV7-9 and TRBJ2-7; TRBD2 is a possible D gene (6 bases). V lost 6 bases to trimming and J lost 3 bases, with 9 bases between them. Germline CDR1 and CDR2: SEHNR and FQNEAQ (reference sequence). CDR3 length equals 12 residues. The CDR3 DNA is TGTGCCAGCAGTGACGGGGGCTACGAGCAGTACTTC. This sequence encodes CASSDGGYEQYF.

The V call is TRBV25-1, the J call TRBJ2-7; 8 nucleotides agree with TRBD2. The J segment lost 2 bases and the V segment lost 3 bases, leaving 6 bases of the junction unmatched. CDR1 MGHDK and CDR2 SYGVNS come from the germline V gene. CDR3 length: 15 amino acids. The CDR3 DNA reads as TGTGCCAGCAGTGAGACTAGCGAGACCACCTACGAGCAGTACTTC. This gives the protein CASSETSETTYEQYF.

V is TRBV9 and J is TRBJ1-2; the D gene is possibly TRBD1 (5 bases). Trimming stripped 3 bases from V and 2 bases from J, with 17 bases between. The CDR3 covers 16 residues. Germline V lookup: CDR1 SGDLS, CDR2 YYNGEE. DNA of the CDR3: TGTGCCAGCAGCGGAGACCCCCCGGACACCAACTATGGCTACACCTTC. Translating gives CASSGDPPDTNYGYTF.

CDR3 protein: CASSQSLGYGYTF. The CDR3 DNA sequence: TGTGCCAGCAGCCAATCTCTTGGGTATGGCTACACCTTC. The V gene is TRBV14, the J gene TRBJ1-2; D unresolved. CDR3 length: 13 amino acids. The V end was cut by 2 bases, the J end by 5 bases, with 9 bases between. Germline V gives CDR1 SGHDN, CDR2 FVKESK.

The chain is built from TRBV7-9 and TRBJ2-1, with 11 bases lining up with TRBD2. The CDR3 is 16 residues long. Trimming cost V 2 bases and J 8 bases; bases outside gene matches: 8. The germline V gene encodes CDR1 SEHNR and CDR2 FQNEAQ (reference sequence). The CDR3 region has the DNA TGTGCCAGCAGCTTAAAACTAGCGGGGGATTTTGATGAGCAGTTCTTC. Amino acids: CASSLKLAGDFDEQFF.

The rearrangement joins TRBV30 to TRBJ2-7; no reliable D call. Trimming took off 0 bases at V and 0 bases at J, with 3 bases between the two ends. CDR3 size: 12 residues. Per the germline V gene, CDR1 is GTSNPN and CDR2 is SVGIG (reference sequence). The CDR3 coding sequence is TGTGCCTGGAGTGTAAGCTCCTACGAGCAGTACTTC. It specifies CAWSVSSYEQYF.

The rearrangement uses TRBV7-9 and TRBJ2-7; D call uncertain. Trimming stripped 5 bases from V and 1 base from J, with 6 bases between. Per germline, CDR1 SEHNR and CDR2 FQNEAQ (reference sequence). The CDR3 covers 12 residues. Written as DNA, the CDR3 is TGTGCCAGCAGCGAGCAGTCCTACGAGCAGTACTTC. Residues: CASSEQSYEQYF.

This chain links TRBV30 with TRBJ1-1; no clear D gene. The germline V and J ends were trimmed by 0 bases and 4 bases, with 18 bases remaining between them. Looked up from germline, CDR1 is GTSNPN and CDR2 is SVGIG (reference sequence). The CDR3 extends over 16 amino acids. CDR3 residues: CAWSVISYDKGTEAFF. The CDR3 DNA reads TGTGCCTGGAGTGTAATATCATATGATAAGGGCACTGAAGCTTTCTTT.

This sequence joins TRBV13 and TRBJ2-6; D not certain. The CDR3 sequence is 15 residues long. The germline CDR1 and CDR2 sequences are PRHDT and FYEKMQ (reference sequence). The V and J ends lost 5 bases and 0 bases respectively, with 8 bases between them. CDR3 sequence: CASSGGISGANVLTF. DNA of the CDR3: TGTGCCAGCAGCGGCGGAATCTCTGGGGCCAACGTCCTGACTTTC.

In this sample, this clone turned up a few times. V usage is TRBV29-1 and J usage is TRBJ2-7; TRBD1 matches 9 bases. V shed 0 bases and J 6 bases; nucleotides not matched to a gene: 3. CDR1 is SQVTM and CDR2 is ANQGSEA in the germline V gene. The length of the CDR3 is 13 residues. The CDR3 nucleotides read TGCAGCGTTGAAGATGGACAGGGGCCCGAGCAGTACTTC. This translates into CSVEDGQGPEQYF.

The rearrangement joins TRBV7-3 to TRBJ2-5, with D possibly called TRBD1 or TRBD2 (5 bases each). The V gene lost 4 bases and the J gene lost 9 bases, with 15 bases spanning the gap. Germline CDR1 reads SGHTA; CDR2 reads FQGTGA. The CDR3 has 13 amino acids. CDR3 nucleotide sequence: TGTGCCAGCAGCTCCGGCTCCGTGGGGGCCCAGTACTTC. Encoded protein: CASSSGSVGAQYF.

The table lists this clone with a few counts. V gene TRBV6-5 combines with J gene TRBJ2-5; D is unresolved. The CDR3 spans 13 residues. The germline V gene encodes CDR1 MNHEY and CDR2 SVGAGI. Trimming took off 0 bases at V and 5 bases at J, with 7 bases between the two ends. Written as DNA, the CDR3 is TGTGCCAGCAGTTACTCCACGTGGGAGACCCAGTACTTC. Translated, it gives CASSYSTWETQYF.

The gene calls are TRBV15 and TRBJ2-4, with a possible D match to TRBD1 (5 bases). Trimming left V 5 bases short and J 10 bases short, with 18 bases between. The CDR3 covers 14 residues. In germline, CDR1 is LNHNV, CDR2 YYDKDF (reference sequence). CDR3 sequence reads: CATSGWSPDKIQYF. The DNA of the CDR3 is TGTGCCACCAGCGGATGGAGCCCGGACAAAATTCAGTACTTC.